Listed here are 30 T cell receptor beta chains from one sample, sequenced in a study of blood T cells in healthy people across ages. The use of a sample-barcoded 5' primer and a J-beta primer mix characterized a second PCR of about 7 to 12 cycles. MiXCR, run by TCRdb on the 5' RACE reads, gives a single entry per CDR3 protein. The sample records about 1.5 million distinct CDR3 sequences, approximately 42% being singletons. The sequenced material came from blood. The source is a woman between 18 and 29 years old in good health.

This chain links TRBV10-3 with TRBJ2-7; 11 bases are shared with TRBD2. This CDR3 has 17 amino acids. CDR1 and CDR2 (germline): ENHRY, SYGVKD. V lost 2 bases to trimming and J lost 0 bases; unmatched junction nucleotides: 6. CDR3 sequence reads: CAISEVVAGGSSYEQYV. CDR3 bases: TGTGCCATCAGTGAGGTGGTAGCGGGAGGGAGCTCCTACGAGCAGTACGTC.

V usage is TRBV6-2 or TRBV6-3 and J usage is TRBJ2-5; no clear D gene. The CDR3 is 13 amino acids. Deletions cut 8 bases from V and 4 bases from J, with 14 bases between. Germline V gene lookup returns CDR1 MNHEY and CDR2 SVGEGT. For the CDR3, the DNA is TGTGCCAGCGATAAGGGAACCCGAGAGACCCAGTACTTC. This translates into CASDKGTRETQYF.

J is TRBJ1-1 and V is TRBV4-1; maybe TRBD1 (5 bases). V shed 4 bases and J shed 4 bases, with 19 bases lying between them. Germline CDR1 and CDR2: MGHRA and YSYEKL. The CDR3 spans 16 residues. The CDR3 sequence is CASSRDGRGAGTEAFF. As DNA, the CDR3 is TGCGCCAGCAGCCGGGACGGGAGGGGAGCTGGCACTGAAGCTTTCTTT.

This clonotype was counted only a few times. The chain links TRBV29-1 to TRBJ2-1; the match to TRBD2 covers 14 bases. The J segment lost 7 bases and the V segment lost 6 bases, leaving 5 bases of the junction unmatched. The CDR3 extends over 14 amino acids. The germline V gene encodes CDR1 SQVTM and CDR2 ANQGSEA. This CDR3 reads CSVGTSGSRNEQFF. CDR3 DNA sequence: TGCAGCGTCGGGACTAGCGGGAGTAGGAATGAGCAGTTCTTC.

V usage is TRBV7-2 and J usage is TRBJ1-2; no firm D call. This CDR3 comprises 14 residues. CDR1 and CDR2 from the germline V gene are SGHTA and FQGNSA. The V end was cut by 2 bases, the J end by 5 bases, with 12 bases between. This chain's CDR3 is CASSLSEILYGYTF. In DNA form, the CDR3 reads TGTGCCAGCAGCTTATCGGAGATATTATATGGCTACACCTTC.

The sample holds a few counts of this clonotype. The chain has TRBV3-1 and TRBJ2-7; 8 nucleotides match TRBD1. The CDR3 length is 14 residues. CDR1 is LGHDT, CDR2 YNNKEL, per germline (reference sequence). V dropped 6 bases and J dropped 2; count of bases not matched to a gene: 6. The CDR3: CASSRQGSTYEQYF. The CDR3 nucleotides read TGTGCCAGCAGTAGACAGGGGTCGACCTACGAGCAGTACTTC.

This clonotype was seen a few times. This chain links TRBV20-1 with TRBJ1-5; D not certain. The CDR3 spans 10 residues. Germline CDR1 DFQATT, CDR2 SNEGSKA (reference sequence). This CDR3 is CSPKDQPQHF. CDR3 nucleotides: TGCAGCCCGAAAGATCAGCCCCAGCATTTT.

The chain has TRBV19 and TRBJ1-5; maybe TRBD1 (5 bases). CDR1 LNHDA and CDR2 SQIVND come from the germline V gene (reference sequence). There are 13 residues in the CDR3. The V and J ends lost 7 bases and 3 bases respectively, with 10 bases between them. The CDR3 DNA sequence: TGTGCCAGTACCGACAGCTTCAATCAGCCCCAGCATTTT. It encodes CASTDSFNQPQHF.

The V and J genes are TRBV24-1 and TRBJ1-5, with a tentative D call TRBD1 (6 bases). The ends were cut back, 3 bases at V and 12 bases at J, with 14 bases in the middle. The CDR3 length is 13 residues. Germline loops: CDR1 KGHDR, CDR2 SFDVKD. CDR3 in DNA: TGTGCCACCAGTGATGGGACACCTGGAGTCCAGCATTTT. This sequence encodes CATSDGTPGVQHF.

This clonotype was counted only a few times. This chain joins TRBV12-3 or TRBV12-4 and TRBJ2-1, with TRBD2 matching over 8 bases. The CDR3 extends over 15 amino acids. V was pared by 2 bases and J by 7 bases, with 7 bases of the junction left unmatched. The CDR3 region is CASSLQAGVGNEQFF. The CDR3 DNA sequence: TGTGCCAGCAGTTTACAAGCGGGAGTAGGAAATGAGCAGTTCTTC.

The chain employs TRBV3-1 and TRBJ2-1, with TRBD2 identical over 15 bases. Germline V CDR1 and CDR2: LGHDT, YNNKEL (reference sequence). The ends lost 3 bases at V and 8 bases at J; junction bases unmatched: 11. This CDR3 is built from 18 residues. CDR3 DNA: TGTGCCAGCAGCCATCAACAGGGACTAGCGGGGGGTTTGCATGAGCAGTTCTTC. Translated, it gives CASSHQQGLAGGLHEQFF.

In its sample, this clonotype was seen a few times. The chain has TRBV18 and TRBJ1-2, with D possibly being TRBD1 (5 bases). The CDR3 length is 14 residues. Germline lookup yields CDR1 KGHSH and CDR2 LQKENI. With 3 bases removed from V and 4 bases from J, the gap between germline ends came to 12 bases. The CDR3 region is CASSPGVGTYGYTF. Written as DNA, the CDR3 is TGTGCCAGCTCACCCGGGGTAGGGACCTATGGCTACACCTTC. Complete variable domain (other parts from reference TRBV18 and TRBJ1-2): NAGVMQNPRHLVRRRGQEARLRCSPMKGHSHVYWYRQLPEEGLKFMVYLQKENIIDESGMPKERFSAEFPKEGPSILRIQQVVRGDSAAYFCASSPGVGTYGYTFGSGTRLTVV.

This clonotype has only a few counts. The chain has TRBV24-1 and TRBJ2-2, with D possibly matching TRBD2 (6 bases). Germline CDR1 is KGHDR and CDR2 is SFDVKD. The CDR3 extends over 16 amino acids. Trimming took off 3 bases at V and 0 bases at J, with 10 bases between the two ends. The CDR3 region is CATSDAGTSNTGELFF. The CDR3 DNA follows: TGTGCCACCAGTGATGCCGGGACTTCGAACACCGGGGAGCTGTTTTTT.

There are a few counts of this clonotype. The J gene is TRBJ2-4, the V gene TRBV9; TRBD2 might be the D (5 bases). CDR1 and CDR2 from the germline V gene are SGDLS and YYNGEE. V was trimmed by 4 bases and J by 13 bases, leaving 27 bases between them. The CDR3 length is 16 residues. The CDR3 DNA is TGTGCCAGCAGCCCGGCTGGGGAGATGAGAGGAAATGAGCAGTACTTC. Amino acids: CASSPAGEMRGNEQYF. Full variable domain (rest looked up from reference TRBV9 and TRBJ2-4): DSGVTQTPKHLITATGQRVTLRCSPRSGDLSVYWYQQSLDQGLQFLIQYYNGEERAKGNILERFSAQQFPDLHSELNLSSLELGDSALYFCASSPAGEMRGNEQYFGAGTRLSVL.

Of note for this clonotype: This may be a read error: a much more frequent sequence differs by one nucleotide. The rearrangement links TRBV25-1 to TRBJ2-7; tentative D call: TRBD1 (7 bases). Between the trimmed V and J ends, which lost 3 bases and 7 bases, there was a span of 25 bases. The CDR3 is 17 amino acids. Germline CDR1 MGHDK, CDR2 SYGVNS. The CDR3 bases are TGTGCCAGCAGTGATCCTCTCAGGGGGGCCCAAGCCAATGAGCAGTACTTC. As protein: CASSDPLRGAQANEQYF.

The CDR3 nucleotides read TGTGCCAGTAGTCCCCCGGGGGGAGCCCAGTATGAAGCTTTCTTT. Amino acids: CASSPPGGAQYEAFF. The chain has TRBV19 and TRBJ1-1; TRBD1 is a possible D gene (5 bases). The germline CDR1 and CDR2 sequences are LNHDA and SQIVND (reference sequence). The CDR3 extends over 15 amino acids. Trimming pared 5 bases from V and 7 bases from J, leaving 20 bases between.

The V and J genes are TRBV20-1 and TRBJ1-4, with unresolved D. Germline CDR1 is DFQATT and CDR2 is SNEGSKA (reference sequence). The CDR3 contains 14 residues. V gave up 3 bases and J gave up 4 bases, with 12 bases separating them. DNA of the CDR3: TGCAGTGCTAGGAAAGGAGGGCATAATGAAAAACTGTTTTTT. It encodes CSARKGGHNEKLFF.

J is TRBJ2-5 and V is TRBV6-2 or TRBV6-3; D not resolved. V was clipped by 1 base and J by 0 bases, with 18 bases between them. The CDR3 covers 18 residues. CDR1 MNHEY and CDR2 SVGEGT come from the germline V gene. The CDR3 DNA is TGTGCCAGCAGTTACTTTCCCCAGGACCGATCCTACCAAGAGACCCAGTACTTC. Translating it yields CASSYFPQDRSYQETQYF.

The rearrangement links TRBV12-3 or TRBV12-4 to TRBJ2-3, with 10 bases fitting TRBD2. The length of the CDR3 is 19 residues. The ends lost 5 bases at V and 0 bases at J; junction bases unmatched: 14. CDR3 in DNA: TGTGCCAGCAGTCCCGTTACAATACTAGCGGGACGTAGCACAGATACGCAGTATTTT. Amino acids: CASSPVTILAGRSTDTQYF.

Comment on this clonotype: An end of the junction differs from the germline gene, which may be a read error. J is TRBJ1-1 and V is TRBV29-1; D ambiguous. Germline V gene data show CDR1 as SQVTM and CDR2 as ANQGSEA. The CDR3 extends over 13 amino acids. As DNA, the CDR3 is TGCTGCGTTCTTGGACGTTTGAACACTGAAGCTTTCTTT. Amino acid sequence: CCVLGRLNTEAFF.

The chain links TRBV20-1 to TRBJ2-7, with D unresolved. Germline V gives CDR1 DFQATT, CDR2 SNEGSKA (reference sequence). V shed 2 bases and J shed 7 bases, with 15 bases lying between them. The CDR3 is 13 amino acids. The chain's CDR3 is CSARLALGNEQYF. The CDR3 DNA follows: TGCAGTGCTAGACTTGCCCTCGGCAATGAGCAGTACTTC.

The V call is TRBV3-1, the J call TRBJ2-7; tentative D call: TRBD1 (5 bases). The V and J ends lost 3 bases and 4 bases respectively, with 13 bases between them. Looked up from germline, CDR1 is LGHDT and CDR2 is YNNKEL (reference sequence). This CDR3 has 14 residues. The CDR3 here is CASSHYGRAYEQYF. The CDR3 DNA reads TGTGCCAGCAGCCACTACGGCAGGGCTTACGAGCAGTACTTC.

As DNA, the CDR3 is TGTGCCAGCAGCTTAGCCCCGGACTTTCCCGCTAGCACAGATACGCAGTATTTT. It specifies CASSLAPDFPASTDTQYF. The chain recombines TRBV7-8 with TRBJ2-3, with D perhaps TRBD2 (5 bases). The CDR3 length is 18 residues. V was pared by 0 bases and J by 0 bases, with 16 bases between. In germline, CDR1 is SGHVS, CDR2 FQNEAQ.

This clonotype came up a few times. The CDR3 DNA is TGTGCCAGCAGTAGGGACAGGATTTCGGGCAATCAGCCCCAGCATTTT. This codes for CASSRDRISGNQPQHF. The chain links TRBV6-5 to TRBJ1-5, with 8 bases that match TRBD1. Germline trimming cut 5 bases from V and 2 bases from J; bases unmatched to any gene: 8. The CDR3 is made up of 16 amino acids. Germline lookup yields CDR1 MNHEY and CDR2 SVGAGI.

About this clonotype: A read error is likely, as this CDR3 ends without the conserved phenylalanine or tryptophan. The V and J genes are TRBV4-3 and TRBJ2-7; D call uncertain. The CDR3 is 14 amino acids. Germline V lookup: CDR1 LGHNA, CDR2 YSLEER. The V end lost 0 bases, the J end lost 2 bases, and 8 bases lay between the germline ends. Here the CDR3 reads CASSQDKGTYEQYL. CDR3 DNA sequence: TGCGCCAGCAGCCAAGACAAGGGCACCTACGAGCAGTACTTG.

The chain carries TRBV25-1 and TRBJ1-4, with TRBD1 identical over 9 bases. The junction had 1 base not matched to a gene; V was cut back by 3 bases and J by 5 bases. The germline gives CDR1 MGHDK, CDR2 SYGVNS. CDR3 length: 14 residues. The CDR3 nucleotides read TGTGCCAGCAGTGAGACAGGGGGAAATGAAAAACTGTTTTTT. It encodes CASSETGGNEKLFF.

This clonotype was picked up a small number of times. DNA of the CDR3: TGTGCCAGCAGTTTAGAACGAGGGCTCGGCTACACCTTC. Amino acid sequence: CASSLERGLGYTF. The chain joins TRBV27 to TRBJ1-2; no clear D. The length of the CDR3 is 13 residues. V was pared by 2 bases and J by 8 bases, with 12 bases between. Per the germline V gene, CDR1 is MNHEY and CDR2 is SMNVEV (reference sequence).

Concerning this clonotype itself: Given a much more abundant clone one base away, this may be a read error. The rearrangement uses TRBV29-1 and TRBJ1-2, with D maybe TRBD1 (6 bases). The germline gives CDR1 SQVTM, CDR2 ANQGSEA. V was trimmed by 6 bases and J by 3 bases, leaving 11 bases between them. This CDR3 is 12 amino acids long. The CDR3 sequence is CSVGQSYYGYTF. The CDR3 nucleotides are TGCAGCGTCGGACAGAGTTACTATGGCTACACCTTC.

Only a few counts were recorded for this clonotype. The chain's CDR3 is CASSLGLAGHNEQFF. The CDR3 DNA sequence: TGTGCCAGCAGCTTAGGCCTAGCGGGCCACAATGAGCAGTTCTTC. The V gene is TRBV7-9, the J gene TRBJ2-1; 8 positions agree with TRBD2. In germline, CDR1 is SEHNR, CDR2 FQNEAQ (reference sequence). The CDR3 sequence is 15 residues long. V lost 1 base to trimming and J lost 5 bases; unmatched junction nucleotides: 4.

Notes on this clonotype: This may be a read error: a much more frequent sequence differs by one nucleotide. The chain carries TRBV3-1 and TRBJ2-1, with 7 bases lining up with TRBD1. The V gene's germline CDR1 is LGHDT and CDR2 YNNKEL (reference sequence). The J segment lost 0 bases and the V segment lost 6 bases, leaving 5 bases of the junction unmatched. The CDR3 spans 15 residues. The CDR3 loop reads CASSDGDSSYNEQFF. CDR3 bases: TGTGCCAGCAGTGACGGGGACAGCTCCTACAATGAGCAGTTCTTC.